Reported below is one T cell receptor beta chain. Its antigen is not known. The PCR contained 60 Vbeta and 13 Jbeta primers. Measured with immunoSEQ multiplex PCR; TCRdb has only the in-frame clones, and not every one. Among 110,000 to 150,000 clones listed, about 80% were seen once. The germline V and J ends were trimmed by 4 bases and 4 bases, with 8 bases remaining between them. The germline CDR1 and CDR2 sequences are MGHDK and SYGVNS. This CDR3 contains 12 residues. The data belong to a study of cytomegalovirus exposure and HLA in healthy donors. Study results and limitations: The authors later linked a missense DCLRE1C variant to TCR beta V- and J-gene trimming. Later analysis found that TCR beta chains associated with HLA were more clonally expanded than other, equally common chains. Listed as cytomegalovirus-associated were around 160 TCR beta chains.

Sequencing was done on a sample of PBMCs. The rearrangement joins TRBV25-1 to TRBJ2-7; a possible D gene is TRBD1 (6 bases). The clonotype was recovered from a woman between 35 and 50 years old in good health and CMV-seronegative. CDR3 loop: CASSVQGYEQYF. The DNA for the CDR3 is TGTGCCAGCAGTGTACAGGGATACGAGCAGTACTTC.